The text below deals with one T cell receptor beta chain. This clonotype was seen a few times. The antigen it binds to is not known. No per-base quality is available; no much larger clone lies one base away. These data belong to a study of CD8 T cells in ankylosing spondylitis (dated by TCRdb to about 2017). A note on the overall study: To find TCR variants linked to disease, the study profiled T cell receptor beta repertoires in ankylosing spondylitis patients and healthy donors. Peripheral blood was sampled, and synovial fluid was additionally collected from ankylosing spondylitis patients. In total, the full study cohort was made up of 85 to 140 healthy donors and about two dozen ankylosing spondylitis patients. Summary of the overall study and its limitations: A CD8+ phenotype was shown by the disease-linked clones, which were found at relatively low frequencies in peripheral blood. Blood from ankylosing spondylitis patients appeared to be characterized by a TCR beta motif made up of under 10 highly homologous amino acid variants. Some of the motif variants had been reported before in the synovial fluid and blood of reactive arthritis patients, a finding that suggests common disease-initiation mechanisms. The disease-linked clones were reported as significantly enriched in matched synovial fluid samples from ankylosing spondylitis patients.

Sequencing used an Illumina HiSeq 2500. TCR beta libraries were prepared by quantitative 5'-RACE with molecular barcodes. The original methods were these. To identify disease-linked TCR variants, a new computational method was used, one built on a probabilistic model of VDJ rearrangement. TCRdb handled the public reads itself, with Q25 trimming in fastp and clone calling in MiXCR, and kept productive beta chains. Each record represents a unique CDR3 protein, reported with the most common genes and DNA among its rows. TCRdb's processing, not the authors' own work, is the source of the V and J calls. The sample table shows 650,000 to 800,000 distinct CDR3 sequences, and roughly 19% are seen once. The ten top clones hold 15% to 20% of the sample. The source is a male donor with ankylosing spondylitis. Sample: blood, either unsorted or a sorted T cell fraction (not recorded which).

The CDR3 region: CASSWGGTGNEQFF. The nucleotide sequence is TGCGCCAGCAGCTGGGGGGGGACAGGCAATGAGCAGTTCTTC. The chain links TRBV5-1 with TRBJ2-1; the D region possibly corresponds to TRBD1 (8 bases align). V sheds 3 bases and J sheds 6 bases, leaving 13 bases between their ends. The germline V gene gives CDR1 as SGHRS and CDR2 as YFSETQ. From its cysteine to its phenylalanine, the CDR3 spans 14 amino acids. Solely the CDR3 DNA is kept, with 42 bases framed from the first base.